The clone carrying this TCR beta chain appeared a few times. Deep TCR-beta sequencing used DNA from uncultured naive and memory CD4+ T cells. Measured with immunoSEQ multiplex PCR; TCRdb has only the in-frame clones, and not every one. Of about 59,000 clones listed, 70% to 90% are singletons. CD4+ T cells from unexposed donors were obtained before the COVID-19 pandemic (2011-2018). The CDR3 contains 15 residues. Germline loops: CDR1 MNHEY, CDR2 SVGAGI. Trimming removed 5 bases from V and 6 bases from J, with 17 bases in between. This sample stems from a study of CD4 T cells in relation to SARS-CoV-2 and coronaviruses. Study as a whole: Crossreactive spike epitopes shared across donors were mapped to their HLA restriction.

Sequenced sample: memory CD4+ T cells from PBMCs. The TCR comes from a human donor in good health. The V call is TRBV6-5, the J call TRBJ2-1; D is possibly TRBD1 (6 bases). CDR3: CASSRTGTPLNEQFF. The CDR3 DNA follows: TGTGCCAGCAGTCGAACCGGGACACCCCTCAATGAGCAGTTCTTC.